Below, 3 T cell receptor beta chains from the same sample are listed, as sequenced in a study of OX40 agonist ivuxolimab in advanced cancers. Measured with immunoSEQ multiplex PCR; TCRdb has only the in-frame clones, and not every one. The sample consists of around 37,000 clones, approximately 80% of them appearing once. Material: CD4+ or CD8+ T cells sorted from blood, obtained in a trial of the OX40 agonist ivuxolimab. These TCRs come from an adult with an advanced solid tumor such as melanoma, head and neck, liver or kidney cancer.

J is TRBJ2-1 and V is TRBV5-1; 12 positions match TRBD2. The CDR3 is 19 residues long. The germline CDR1 and CDR2 sequences are SGHRS and YFSETQ. V shed 0 bases and J 7 bases; nucleotides not matched to a gene: 14. The CDR3 region is CASSLENWLAGGVGNEQFF. In DNA form, the CDR3 reads TGCGCCAGCAGCTTGGAGAATTGGCTAGCGGGAGGGGTCGGAAATGAGCAGTTCTTC.

V usage is TRBV30 and J usage is TRBJ2-1, with 7 bases that match TRBD1. With V trimmed by 5 bases and J by 0 bases, 4 bases remained unmatched. This CDR3 comprises 14 residues. Germline V lookup: CDR1 GTSNPN, CDR2 SVGIG (reference sequence). CDR3 region: CAWVQGTSYNEQFF. CDR3 in DNA: TGTGCCTGGGTACAGGGGACCTCCTACAATGAGCAGTTCTTC.

This chain connects TRBV19 to TRBJ1-1, with D maybe TRBD1 (6 bases). V lost 3 bases to trimming and J lost 5 bases, with 16 bases between them. Germline CDR1 LNHDA, CDR2 SQIVND (reference sequence). The CDR3 loop spans 15 amino acids. CDR3 loop: CASSMGDTPFTEAFF. CDR3 bases: TGTGCCAGTAGTATGGGGGACACCCCCTTTACTGAAGCTTTCTTT. Looking up the rest from reference TRBV19 and TRBJ1-1 gives the full variable domain: DGGITQSPKYLFRKEGQNVTLSCEQNLNHDAMYWYRQDPGQGLRLIYYSQIVNDFQKGDIAEGYSVSREKKESFPLTVTSAQKNPTAFYLCASSMGDTPFTEAFFGQGTRLTVV.